The 15 T cell receptor beta chains reported below all come from one sample, sequenced in a study of T-cell memory formation after mild COVID-19 (dated by TCRdb to the early 2020s). Libraries were built with 5' RACE. TCRdb lists the instrument as Illumina NovaSeq 6000. TCRdb itself trimmed the public reads at Q25 with fastp, ran MiXCR and retained productive beta chains. Under each unique CDR3 protein, matching rows form one entry showing the most common genes and DNA. Counted in this sample were around 99,000 distinct CDR3 sequences; under 15% of them appeared once. The ten largest clones represent about 39% of the sample. The sequenced sample consisted of PBMCs or a T cell subset sorted from them (not recorded which). The receptors stem from a man between 18 and 29 years old who had mild COVID-19 (a few samples of this study predate the infection). The sample titles of this study are shuffled in the database, so cell type and time point are left out; the donor was told from shared clones.

The table lists this clonotype with many counts. This rearrangement joins TRBV29-1 to TRBJ2-1; TRBD2 agrees at 8 bases. The J segment lost 9 bases and the V segment lost 6 bases, leaving 10 bases of the junction unmatched. There are 13 residues in the CDR3. CDR1 SQVTM and CDR2 ANQGSEA come from the germline V gene. CDR3 sequence (DNA): TGCAGCGTCGGGGGGGGGGTACACGTTGAGCAGTTCTTC. This translates into CSVGGGVHVEQFF.

In this sample, this clonotype turned up a few times. CDR3 sequence reads: CASSFITLGNIQYF. CDR3 in DNA: TGTGCCAGCAGCTTTATCACCTTAGGAAACATTCAGTACTTC. This rearrangement joins TRBV11-2 to TRBJ2-4; D not certain. CDR1 SGHAT and CDR2 FQNNGV come from the germline V gene. Trimming removed 3 bases from V and 6 bases from J, with 12 bases in between. The CDR3 is made up of 14 amino acids.

This clonotype occurred a few times. The gene calls are TRBV7-9 and TRBJ1-2; a possible D gene is TRBD1 (5 bases). CDR3 length equals 16 residues. Germline loops: CDR1 SEHNR, CDR2 FQNEAQ (reference sequence). V was clipped by 5 bases and J by 4 bases, with 20 bases between them. The DNA for the CDR3 is TGTGCCAGCAGCCGCGGTCGCAGGGAAAGCGGCTATGGCTACACCTTC. Translated, it gives CASSRGRRESGYGYTF.

The chain carries TRBV6-6 and TRBJ1-3; possibly TRBD1 for D (5 bases). The CDR3 has 13 amino acids. The V end lost 4 bases, the J end lost 3 bases, and 7 bases lay between the germline ends. CDR1 is MNHNY, CDR2 SVGAGI, per germline (reference sequence). DNA for the CDR3: TGTGCCAGCAGTTTGGGGGGTGGAAACACCATATATTTT. This codes for CASSLGGGNTIYF.

The CDR3 protein is CASSPPRYSGNTIYF. The CDR3 DNA reads TGTGCCAGCAGCCCCCCACGGTACTCTGGAAACACCATATATTTT. The rearrangement joins TRBV7-9 to TRBJ1-3; unclear D gene. Germline V CDR1 and CDR2: SEHNR, FQNEAQ (reference sequence). Trimming removed 5 bases at V and 0 bases at J, with 11 bases between. The CDR3 consists of 15 residues.

This clonotype was counted ten times or more. The chain is built from TRBV6-6 and TRBJ1-1, with 10 nucleotides matching TRBD1. With V trimmed by 10 bases and J by 7 bases, 6 bases remained unmatched. From germline, CDR1 is MNHNY and CDR2 SVGAGI (reference sequence). There are 12 residues in the CDR3. The CDR3 region is CATSDRGYEAFF. CDR3 nucleotide sequence: TGTGCCACCTCGGACAGGGGGTATGAAGCTTTCTTT.

In this sample, this clonotype turned up a few times. In nucleotides, the CDR3 is TGTGCCAGCAGCTCGTACCTACGCGACACAGATACGCAGTATTTT. As protein: CASSSYLRDTDTQYF. The V and J genes are TRBV11-2 and TRBJ2-3; D is ambiguous. Trimming removed 4 bases from V and 2 bases from J, with 13 bases in between. Germline V gene lookup returns CDR1 SGHAT and CDR2 FQNNGV. The CDR3 is 15 residues long.

The chain combines TRBV3-1 with TRBJ2-5; 10 bases are shared with TRBD2. Per germline, CDR1 LGHDT and CDR2 YNNKEL (reference sequence). Unmatched junction bases numbered 10, after V lost 0 bases and J lost 9 bases. The CDR3 runs to 16 residues. CDR3 nucleotide sequence: TGTGCCAGCAGCCAAGAGACCGGACTAGCGGAGATTTCCCAGTACTTC. Protein sequence: CASSQETGLAEISQYF.

This clonotype has only a few counts. CDR3 loop: CASSHAPGSNQPQHF. CDR3 DNA: TGTGCCAGCAGTCATGCCCCGGGTAGCAATCAGCCCCAGCATTTT. This chain joins TRBV7-9 and TRBJ1-5; D is unclear. The V end lost 6 bases, the J end lost 0 bases, and 12 bases lay between the germline ends. Germline CDR1 SEHNR, CDR2 FQNEAQ (reference sequence). The CDR3 covers 15 residues.

This clonotype was observed a handful of times. The J gene is TRBJ2-1, the V gene TRBV6-2 or TRBV6-3; tentatively, D is TRBD2 (5 bases). The CDR3 runs to 14 residues. CDR1 and CDR2 from the germline V gene are MNHEY and SVGEGT. Trimming shortened V by 2 bases and J by 8 bases, and 13 bases separated the two germline ends. The CDR3 region is CASSYPDLLDEQFF. The CDR3 bases are TGTGCCAGCAGTTACCCGGACTTGTTGGATGAGCAGTTCTTC.

The chain combines TRBV29-1 with TRBJ2-7, with 7 bases identical to TRBD1. V lost 7 bases and J lost 5; bases outside the gene matches: 14. Germline V CDR1 and CDR2: SQVTM, ANQGSEA. This CDR3 region has 14 residues. The CDR3 here is CSAVPTGFGDEQYF. The CDR3 region has the DNA TGCAGCGCCGTACCGACAGGGTTTGGGGACGAGCAGTACTTC.

The chain is built from TRBV11-2 and TRBJ1-2; D may be TRBD1 (6 bases). The CDR3 contains 13 residues. CDR1 and CDR2 (germline): SGHAT, FQNNGV. With 5 bases removed from V and 3 bases from J, the gap between germline ends came to 10 bases. The CDR3 DNA follows: TGTGCCAGCAGCGAGGACAGCGACTATGGCTACACCTTC. Translation: CASSEDSDYGYTF.

This clonotype was detected a few times. The rearrangement links TRBV20-1 to TRBJ2-7; D may correspond to TRBD1 or TRBD2 (6 bases each). Germline V gives CDR1 DFQATT, CDR2 SNEGSKA (reference sequence). The CDR3 has 14 residues. V dropped 5 bases and J dropped 0 bases, with 14 bases sitting between them. The CDR3 DNA follows: TGCAGTGCTCTTCAAGGGGGGAGCTCCTACGAGCAGTACTTC. This codes for CSALQGGSSYEQYF.

The chain joins TRBV9 to TRBJ2-3, with 8 bases identical to TRBD2. The CDR3 spans 15 residues. The germline CDR1 and CDR2 sequences are SGDLS and YYNGEE. J gave up 3 bases and V 3 bases, and 6 bases lay outside the gene matches. CDR3 DNA sequence: TGTGCCAGCAGCGGCGGCCCGGGGGGGACAGATACGCAGTATTTT. Encoded protein: CASSGGPGGTDTQYF.

This clonotype was seen a few times. The genes are TRBV29-1 and TRBJ2-1; D call uncertain. Germline V gene data show CDR1 as SQVTM and CDR2 as ANQGSEA. V lost 5 bases and J lost 5, with 13 bases in between. The CDR3 covers 13 residues. CDR3 coding DNA: TGCAGCGTTCAGACGCTCAACCACAATGAGCAGTTCTTC. Its protein is CSVQTLNHNEQFF.